This T cell receptor (beta chain) was captured by sequencing in a study of cytomegalovirus exposure and HLA in healthy donors. Study results and caveats: TCR beta sequences reportedly predicted most subjects' HLA-A and HLA-B alleles accurately. In a later analysis, the majority of CMV-associated beta chains seemingly showed HLA restriction.

The donors, nominally healthy at sampling, likely had unrecorded immune exposures. Note on this clone: Its cognate antigen is unknown.

Researchers ran the PCR with 60 Vbeta and 13 Jbeta primers. Clones were sequenced by immunoSEQ multiplex PCR, and TCRdb holds only the in-frame ones, with some missing. The profile covers about 94,000 clones, with 78% appearing a single time and just over 0.75% taken by the ten largest. The specimen sequenced was PBMCs. The clonotype was recovered from a woman in her sixties in good health and CMV-seronegative.

CDR3 sequence (DNA): TGTGCCTGGACCGGGGGGGGGACCACCTACGAGCAGTACTTC. Its protein is CAWTGGGTTYEQYF. The V and J genes are TRBV30 and TRBJ2-7, with 8 bases lining up with TRBD2. CDR1 is GTSNPN, CDR2 SVGIG, per germline (reference sequence). The CDR3 extends over 14 amino acids. V was clipped by 4 bases and J by 2 bases; unmatched bases: 7.